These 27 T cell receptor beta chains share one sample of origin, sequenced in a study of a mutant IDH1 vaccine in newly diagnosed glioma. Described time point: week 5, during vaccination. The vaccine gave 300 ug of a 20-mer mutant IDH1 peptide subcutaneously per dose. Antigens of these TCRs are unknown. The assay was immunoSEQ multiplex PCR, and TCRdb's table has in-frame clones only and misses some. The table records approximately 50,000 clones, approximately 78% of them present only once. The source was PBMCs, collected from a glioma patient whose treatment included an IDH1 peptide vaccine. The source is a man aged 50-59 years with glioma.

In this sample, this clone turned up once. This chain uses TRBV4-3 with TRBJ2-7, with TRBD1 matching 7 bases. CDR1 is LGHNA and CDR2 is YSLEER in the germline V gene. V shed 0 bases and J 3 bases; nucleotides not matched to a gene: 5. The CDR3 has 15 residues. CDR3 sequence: CASSQERAGGYEQYF. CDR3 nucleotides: TGCGCCAGCAGCCAAGAGAGGGCAGGGGGCTACGAGCAGTACTTC.

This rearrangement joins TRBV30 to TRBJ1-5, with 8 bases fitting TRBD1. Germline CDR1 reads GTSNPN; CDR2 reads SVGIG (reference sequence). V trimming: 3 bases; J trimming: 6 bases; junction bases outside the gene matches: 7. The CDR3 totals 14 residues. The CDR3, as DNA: TGTGCCTGGAGCCCAACAGGGGGGGGTCAGCCCCAGCATTTT. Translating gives CAWSPTGGGQPQHF. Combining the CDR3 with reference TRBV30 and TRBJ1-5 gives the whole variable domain SQTIHQWPATLVQPVGSPLSLECTVEGTSNPNLYWYRQAAGRGLQLLFYSVGIGQISSEVPQNLSASRPQDRQFILSSKKLLLSDSGFYLCAWSPTGGGQPQHFGDGTRLSIL.

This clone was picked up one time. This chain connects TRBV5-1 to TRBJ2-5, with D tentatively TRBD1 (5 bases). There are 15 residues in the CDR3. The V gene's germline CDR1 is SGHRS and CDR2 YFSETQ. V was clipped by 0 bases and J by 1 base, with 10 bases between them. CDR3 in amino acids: CASSLEGVIQETQYF. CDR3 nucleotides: TGCGCCAGCAGCTTGGAAGGGGTGATCCAAGAGACCCAGTACTTC.

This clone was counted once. The CDR3 loop reads CASSRQGLENTEAFF. Written as DNA, the CDR3 is TGTGCCAGCAGCCGACAGGGGTTAGAGAACACTGAAGCTTTCTTT. J is TRBJ1-1 and V is TRBV5-4; TRBD1 aligns across 8 bases. Trimming at V came to 4 bases and at J to 1 base, leaving 6 bases not matched to a gene. Germline CDR1 SGHNT, CDR2 YYREEE (reference sequence). This CDR3 is 15 amino acids long.

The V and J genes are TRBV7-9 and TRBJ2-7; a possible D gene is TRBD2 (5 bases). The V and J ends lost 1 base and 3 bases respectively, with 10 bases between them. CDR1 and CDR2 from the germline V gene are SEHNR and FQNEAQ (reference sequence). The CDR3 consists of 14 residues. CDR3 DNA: TGTGCCAGCAGCTTAGGAGGGATTGGCTACGAGCAGTACTTC. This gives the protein CASSLGGIGYEQYF.

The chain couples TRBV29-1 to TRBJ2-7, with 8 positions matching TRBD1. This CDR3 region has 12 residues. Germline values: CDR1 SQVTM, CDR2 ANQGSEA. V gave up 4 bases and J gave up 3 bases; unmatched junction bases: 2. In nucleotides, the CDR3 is TGCAGCGTTGGACAGGGGAACTACGAGCAGTACTTC. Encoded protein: CSVGQGNYEQYF.

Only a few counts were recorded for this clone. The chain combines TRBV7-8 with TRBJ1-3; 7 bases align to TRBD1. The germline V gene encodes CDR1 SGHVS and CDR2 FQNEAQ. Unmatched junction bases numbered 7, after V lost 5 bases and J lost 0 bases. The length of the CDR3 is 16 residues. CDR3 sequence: CASSIRDSDSGNTIYF. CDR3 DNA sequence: TGTGCCAGCAGCATCCGGGACAGCGACTCTGGAAACACCATATATTTT.

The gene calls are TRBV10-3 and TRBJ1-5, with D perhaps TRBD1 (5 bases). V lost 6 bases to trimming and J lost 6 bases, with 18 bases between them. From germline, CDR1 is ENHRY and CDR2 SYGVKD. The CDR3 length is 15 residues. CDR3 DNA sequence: TGTGCCATCAGCCCCGGGACCGCCGAAGGTCAGCCCCAGCATTTT. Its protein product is CAISPGTAEGQPQHF.

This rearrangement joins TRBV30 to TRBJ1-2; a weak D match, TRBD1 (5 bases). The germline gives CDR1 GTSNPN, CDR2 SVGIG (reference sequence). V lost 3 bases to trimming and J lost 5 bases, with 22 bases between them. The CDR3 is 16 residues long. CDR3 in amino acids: CAWRDPGGMREYGYTF. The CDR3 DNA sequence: TGTGCCTGGAGAGATCCGGGGGGGATGAGGGAGTATGGCTACACCTTC.

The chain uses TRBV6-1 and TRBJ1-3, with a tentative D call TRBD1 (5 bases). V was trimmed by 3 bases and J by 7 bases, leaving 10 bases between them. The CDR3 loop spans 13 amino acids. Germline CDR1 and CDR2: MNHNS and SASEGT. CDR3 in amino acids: CASSEFGANTIYF. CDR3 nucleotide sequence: TGTGCCAGCAGTGAGTTCGGGGCGAACACCATATATTTT.

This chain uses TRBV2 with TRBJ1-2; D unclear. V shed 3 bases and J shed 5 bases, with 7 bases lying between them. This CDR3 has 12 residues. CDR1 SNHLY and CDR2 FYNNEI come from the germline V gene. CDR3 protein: CASSDQGYGYTF. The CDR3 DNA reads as TGTGCCAGCAGTGATCAAGGATATGGCTACACCTTC.

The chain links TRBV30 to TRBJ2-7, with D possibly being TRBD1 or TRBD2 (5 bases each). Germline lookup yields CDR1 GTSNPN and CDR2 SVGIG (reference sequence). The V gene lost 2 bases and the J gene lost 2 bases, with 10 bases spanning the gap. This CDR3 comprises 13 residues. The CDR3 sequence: CAWSRDVAYEQYF. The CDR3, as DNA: TGTGCCTGGAGTAGGGACGTAGCCTACGAGCAGTACTTC.

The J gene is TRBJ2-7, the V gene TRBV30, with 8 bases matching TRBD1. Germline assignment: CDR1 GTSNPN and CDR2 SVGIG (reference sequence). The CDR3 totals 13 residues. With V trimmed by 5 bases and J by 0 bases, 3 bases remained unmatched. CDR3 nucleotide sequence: TGTGCCTGGGACAGGGGTAGCTCCTACGAGCAGTACTTC. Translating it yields CAWDRGSSYEQYF. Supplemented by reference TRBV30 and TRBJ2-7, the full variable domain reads SQTIHQWPATLVQPVGSPLSLECTVEGTSNPNLYWYRQAAGRGLQLLFYSVGIGQISSEVPQNLSASRPQDRQFILSSKKLLLSDSGFYLCAWDRGSSYEQYFGPGTRLTVT.

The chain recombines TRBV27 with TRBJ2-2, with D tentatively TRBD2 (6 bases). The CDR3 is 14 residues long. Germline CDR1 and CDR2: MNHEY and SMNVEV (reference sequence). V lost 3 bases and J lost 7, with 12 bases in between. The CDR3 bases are TGTGCCAGCAGTTTCGCAGGGAGGAACGGGGAGCTGTTTTTT. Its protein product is CASSFAGRNGELFF.

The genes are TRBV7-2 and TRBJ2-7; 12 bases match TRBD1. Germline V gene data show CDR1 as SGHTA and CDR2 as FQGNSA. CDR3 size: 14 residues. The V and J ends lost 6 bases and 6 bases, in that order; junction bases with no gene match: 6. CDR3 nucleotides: TGTGCCAGCAGGGGACCGGGACAGGGGGCCGAGCAGTACTTC. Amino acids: CASRGPGQGAEQYF.

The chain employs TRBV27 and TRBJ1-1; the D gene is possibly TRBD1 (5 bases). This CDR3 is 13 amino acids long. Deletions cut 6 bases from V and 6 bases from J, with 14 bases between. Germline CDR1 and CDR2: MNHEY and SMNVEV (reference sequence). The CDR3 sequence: CASRPGTSAEAFF. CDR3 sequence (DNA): TGTGCCAGCAGACCCGGGACCTCAGCTGAAGCTTTCTTT.

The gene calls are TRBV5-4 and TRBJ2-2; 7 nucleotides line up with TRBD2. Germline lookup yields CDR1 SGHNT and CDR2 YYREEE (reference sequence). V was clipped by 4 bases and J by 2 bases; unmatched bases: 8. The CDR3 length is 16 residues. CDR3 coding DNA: TGTGCCAGCAGCGAGCCGGGACTAACAAACACCGGGGAGCTGTTTTTT. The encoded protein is CASSEPGLTNTGELFF.

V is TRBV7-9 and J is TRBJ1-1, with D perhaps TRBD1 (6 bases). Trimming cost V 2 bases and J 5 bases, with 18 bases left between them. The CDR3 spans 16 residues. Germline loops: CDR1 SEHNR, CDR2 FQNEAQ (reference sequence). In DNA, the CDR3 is TGTGCCAGCAGCTTATCCCCGGGGGGCGGAGGAACTGAAGCTTTCTTT. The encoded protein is CASSLSPGGGGTEAFF.

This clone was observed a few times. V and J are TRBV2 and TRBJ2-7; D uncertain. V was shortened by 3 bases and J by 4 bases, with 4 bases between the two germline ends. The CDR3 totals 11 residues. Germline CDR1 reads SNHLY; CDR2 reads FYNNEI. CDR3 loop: CASSELYEQYF. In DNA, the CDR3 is TGTGCCAGCAGTGAGTTATACGAGCAGTACTTC.

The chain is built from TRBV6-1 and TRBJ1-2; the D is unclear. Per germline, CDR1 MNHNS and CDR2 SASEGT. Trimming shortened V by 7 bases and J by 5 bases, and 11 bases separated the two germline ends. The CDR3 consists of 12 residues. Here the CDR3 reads CASKADSYGYTF. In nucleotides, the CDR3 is TGTGCCAGCAAGGCGGACTCTTATGGCTACACCTTC.

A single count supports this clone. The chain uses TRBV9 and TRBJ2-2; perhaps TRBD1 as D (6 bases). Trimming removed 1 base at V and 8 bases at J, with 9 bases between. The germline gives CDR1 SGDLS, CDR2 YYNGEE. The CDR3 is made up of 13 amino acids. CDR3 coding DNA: TGTGCCAGCAGCGTACAGGGGTTTGGGGAGCTGTTTTTT. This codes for CASSVQGFGELFF. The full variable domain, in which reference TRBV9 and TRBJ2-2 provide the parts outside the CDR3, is DSGVTQTPKHLITATGQRVTLRCSPRSGDLSVYWYQQSLDQGLQFLIQYYNGEERAKGNILERFSAQQFPDLHSELNLSSLELGDSALYFCASSVQGFGELFFGEGSRLTVL.

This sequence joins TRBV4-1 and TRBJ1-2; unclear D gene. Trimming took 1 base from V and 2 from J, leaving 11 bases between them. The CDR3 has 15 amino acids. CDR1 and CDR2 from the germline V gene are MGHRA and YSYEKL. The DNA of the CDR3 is TGCGCCAGCAGCCAAGTAGAGAGGGCCAACTATGGCTACACCTTC. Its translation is CASSQVERANYGYTF.

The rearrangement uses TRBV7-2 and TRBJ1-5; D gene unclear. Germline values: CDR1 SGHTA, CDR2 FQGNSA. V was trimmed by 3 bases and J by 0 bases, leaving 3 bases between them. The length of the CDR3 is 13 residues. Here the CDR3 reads CASSFNSNQPQHF. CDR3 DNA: TGTGCCAGCAGCTTCAATAGCAATCAGCCCCAGCATTTT.

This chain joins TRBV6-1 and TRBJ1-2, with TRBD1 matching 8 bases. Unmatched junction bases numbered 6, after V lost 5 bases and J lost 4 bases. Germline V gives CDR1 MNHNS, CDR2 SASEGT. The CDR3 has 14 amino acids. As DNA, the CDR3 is TGTGCCAGCAGTCCTGGACAGGGCCCCTATGGCTACACCTTC. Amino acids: CASSPGQGPYGYTF.

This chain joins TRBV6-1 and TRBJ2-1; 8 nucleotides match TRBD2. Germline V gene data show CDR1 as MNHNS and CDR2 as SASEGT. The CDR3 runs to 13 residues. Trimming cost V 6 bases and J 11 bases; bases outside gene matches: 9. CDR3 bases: TGTGCCAGCAGGGGCGGGGGGACCATTCAGCAGTTCTTC. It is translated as CASRGGGTIQQFF.

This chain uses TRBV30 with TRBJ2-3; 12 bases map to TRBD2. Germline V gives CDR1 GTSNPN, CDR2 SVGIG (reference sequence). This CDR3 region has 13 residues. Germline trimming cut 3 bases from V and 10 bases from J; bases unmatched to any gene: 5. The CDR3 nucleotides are TGTGCCTGGAGCCCAGGACTAGCGGGATCGCAGTATTTT. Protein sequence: CAWSPGLAGSQYF.

Here the CDR3 DNA reads TGTGCCAGCAGTCAACTTGGACTAGCCGCAGATACGCAGTATTTT. Protein product: CASSQLGLAADTQYF. The V gene is TRBV27, the J gene TRBJ2-3; 8 bases agree with TRBD2. With V trimmed by 5 bases and J by 4 bases, 8 bases remained unmatched. The CDR3 consists of 15 residues. The germline V gene has CDR1 MNHEY and CDR2 SMNVEV (reference sequence).